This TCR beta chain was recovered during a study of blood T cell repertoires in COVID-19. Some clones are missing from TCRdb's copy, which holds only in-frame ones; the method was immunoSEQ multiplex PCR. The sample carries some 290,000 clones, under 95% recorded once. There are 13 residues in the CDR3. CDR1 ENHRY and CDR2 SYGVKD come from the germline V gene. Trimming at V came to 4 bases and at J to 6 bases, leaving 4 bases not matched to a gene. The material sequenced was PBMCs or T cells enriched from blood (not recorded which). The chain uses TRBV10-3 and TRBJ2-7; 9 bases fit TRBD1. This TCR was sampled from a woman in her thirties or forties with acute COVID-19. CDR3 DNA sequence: TGTGCCATCAGTGGGGACAGGGTCCGCGAGCAGTACTTC. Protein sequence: CAISGDRVREQYF.